Below are 11 T cell receptor beta chains sequenced from a single sample in a study of graft-versus-host responses after intestinal transplantation. TCRdb's table, derived via immunoSEQ multiplex PCR, lists solely in-frame clones and lacks some. The sample includes about 99,000 clones, roughly 90% of them seen just once. No cognate antigen is known for these TCRs. This specimen consisted of unstimulated CD4+ T cells sorted from spleen or lymph node cells, obtained before intestinal transplant. The origin of the receptors is a human donor who received an intestinal transplant.

This chain links TRBV5-5 with TRBJ2-3, with a possible D match to TRBD2 (6 bases). Germline lookup yields CDR1 SGHKS and CDR2 YYEKEE (reference sequence). CDR3 length equals 14 residues. CDR3 sequence: CATTREKGTDTQYF. The CDR3 nucleotides read TGTGCTACTACACGGGAGAAAGGCACAGATACGCAGTATTTT.

The sample holds one count of this clone. The CDR3 DNA follows: TGTGCCAGTAGTATCTCTGGGGGGACAGTCAGAGGAAAACTGTTTTTT. Its translation is CASSISGGTVRGKLFF. The J gene is TRBJ1-4, the V gene TRBV19; the match to TRBD1 covers 7 bases. Germline-derived CDR1 and CDR2 are LNHDA and SQIVND (reference sequence). This CDR3 has 16 amino acids. J gave up 10 bases and V 3 bases, and 14 bases lay outside the gene matches.

The chain carries TRBV5-1 and TRBJ1-2; 7 nucleotides line up with TRBD1. The junction had 6 bases not matched to a gene; V was cut back by 1 base and J by 6 bases. Germline V CDR1 and CDR2: SGHRS, YFSETQ. This CDR3 region has 14 residues. The CDR3, as DNA: TGCGCCAGCAGCTTGCCACCCGGGACAGATGGCTACACCTTC. Amino acid sequence: CASSLPPGTDGYTF.

The V gene is TRBV21-1, the J gene TRBJ2-2; the table's D gene call, TRBD2, was not cross checked with the DNA. TRBV21-1 is marked as a pseudogene. The CDR3 spans 17 residues. The CDR3 nucleotides are TGTGCCAGCAGCAAAGTCGGCAGGGAGGTCCAGACCGGGGAGCTGTTTTTT. Translating gives CASSKVGREVQTGELFF.

This clone was detected a few times. This sequence joins TRBV10-3 and TRBJ2-2, with D possibly being TRBD1 (6 bases). V was pared by 0 bases and J by 2 bases, with 7 bases between. The germline V gene encodes CDR1 ENHRY and CDR2 SYGVKD. The CDR3 contains 15 residues. The CDR3 here is CAISESGQNTGELFF. CDR3 in DNA: TGTGCCATCAGTGAGTCGGGACAAAACACCGGGGAGCTGTTTTTT.

This clone has a single count. V usage is TRBV30 and J usage is TRBJ1-2, with TRBD1 identical over 8 bases. After removal of 5 bases from V and 8 bases from J, the junction contained 10 bases not matched to a gene. CDR1 is GTSNPN and CDR2 is SVGIG in the germline V gene (reference sequence). This CDR3 is 13 amino acids long. CDR3 nucleotides: TGTGCCTGGGGACAGGGCGGGGAAGGCGGCTACACCTTC. It is translated as CAWGQGGEGGYTF.

The chain uses TRBV6-5 and TRBJ2-7; D is ambiguous. Between the trimmed V and J ends, which lost 0 bases and 2 bases, there was a span of 14 bases. CDR1 and CDR2 from the germline V gene are MNHEY and SVGAGI. This CDR3 has 16 amino acids. The DNA for the CDR3 is TGTGCCAGCAGTTACTCGAGGCCAGGACGGGCCTACGAGCAGTACTTC. As protein: CASSYSRPGRAYEQYF.

The genes are TRBV27 and TRBJ2-7; D gene ambiguous. This CDR3 spans 14 amino acids. Germline values: CDR1 MNHEY, CDR2 SMNVEV (reference sequence). V was shortened by 1 base and J by 2 bases, with 9 bases between the two germline ends. Here the CDR3 DNA reads TGTGCCAGCAGTTTATATCCGGGCCCCTACGAGCAGTACTTC. This sequence encodes CASSLYPGPYEQYF.

This chain links TRBV5-6 with TRBJ2-7; 7 bases line up with TRBD1. Germline V gene sequence: CDR1 SGHDT, CDR2 YYEEEE. J was trimmed by 0 bases and V by 0 bases; bases with no gene match: 6. The CDR3 runs to 16 residues. The CDR3 is CASSLGLGQSSYEQYF. The CDR3 region has the DNA TGTGCCAGCAGCTTGGGTCTGGGACAGAGCTCCTACGAGCAGTACTTC.

This chain connects TRBV19 to TRBJ1-2; D is perhaps TRBD1 (6 bases). Between the trimmed V and J ends, which lost 11 bases and 5 bases, there was a span of 15 bases. This CDR3 has 12 amino acids. Germline V gene lookup returns CDR1 LNHDA and CDR2 SQIVND (reference sequence). The CDR3 region is CAATGGSYGYTF. In DNA form, the CDR3 reads TGTGCCGCCACGGGGGGCTCTTATGGCTACACCTTC. The full variable domain, completed using reference TRBV19 and TRBJ1-2, is DGGITQSPKYLFRKEGQNVTLSCEQNLNHDAMYWYRQDPGQGLRLIYYSQIVNDFQKGDIAEGYSVSREKKESFPLTVTSAQKNPTAFYLCAATGGSYGYTFGSGTRLTVV.

The chain uses TRBV29-1 and TRBJ1-2; tentative D call: TRBD1 (5 bases). The CDR3 has 13 amino acids. CDR1 is SQVTM, CDR2 ANQGSEA, per germline. V lost 1 base, J lost 2 bases, and 8 bases lay in between. CDR3 sequence reads: CSVEVGPNYGYTF. The CDR3 nucleotides read TGCAGCGTTGAAGTGGGGCCCAACTATGGCTACACCTTC. Together with reference TRBV29-1 and TRBJ1-2, the CDR3 gives the full variable domain: SAVISQKPSRDICQRGTSLTIQCQVDSQVTMMFWYRQQPGQSLTLIATANQGSEATYESGFVIDKFPISRPNLTFSTLTVSNMSPEDSSIYLCSVEVGPNYGYTFGSGTRLTVV.